This TCR beta chain was documented in a study of PD-1 blockade in classical Hodgkin lymphoma (TCRdb year 2020). About the full investigation: Nivolumab dosing was 3 mg/kg intravenously every 2 weeks, continuing until either disease progression or unacceptable toxicity. The study used CyTOF and TCR beta sequencing to define a peripheral blood immune signature of response to PD-1 blockade in classical Hodgkin lymphoma.

The study at large found these results: Baseline TCR diversity was reported as lower in newly diagnosed patients than in healthy donors, and lower still in relapsed/refractory patients. Diversity was lower in patients who began nivolumab less than 1 year after ASCT, so these patients were left out of later analyses to avoid confounding by immune reconstitution. Trial patients with a complete response had baseline diversity similar to that of newly diagnosed patients, while partial responders and progressors had significantly lower diversity. The study covered only a single clinical trial cohort, and the causes of the repertoire differences, possibly disease activity or prior therapy, were still not defined. A significant rise by C4D1 was seen in CD4+ but not CD8+ TCR diversity (p=0.0027 vs p=0.16), with the rise being most apparent in complete responders (p=0.02).

Looking up the germline V gene yields CDR1 SGHRS and CDR2 YFSETQ. Compared with germline, V lacks 4 bases and J lacks 3 bases; bases without a gene match: 5. The cysteine opens and the phenylalanine closes a CDR3 of 15 amino acids. Only CDR3 DNA remains: 45 bases, in frame from the first base. This clone was found a few times. This clone's antigen is unknown. Qualities for individual bases were not recorded, and no much larger clone is one base off. The time point label of this sample denotes: cycle 4 day 1 (C4D1), after 6 weeks of nivolumab. Every trial patient had relapsed after autologous stem cell transplantation, and cohorts A, B and C differed in prior brentuximab vedotin exposure. A total of under 70 patients with relapsed/refractory classical Hodgkin lymphoma made up the trial cohort, and each patient's best overall response was complete response, partial response or progressive disease. In the multi-cohort phase II CheckMate 205 trial, trial patients received single-agent nivolumab. An independent review committee assessed best overall response by applying the 2007 International Working Group response criteria. PBMCs from the trial were collected at three points: immediately before nivolumab initiation (C1D1), and during therapy at cycle 2 day 1 and cycle 4 day 1. After peripheral blood was drawn into 8 mL Vacutainer Cell Preparation Tubes, PBMCs were isolated by centrifugation and then cryopreserved.

Genomic DNA was isolated using the Qiagen DNeasy kit from unsorted PBMCs as well as from negatively selected CD4+ and CD8+ fractions. Amplification of TCR beta CDR3 regions was done by immunoSEQ multiplex PCR with primers that anneal to V and J segments. A synthetic immune receptor repertoire was used to minimize amplification bias, and remaining bias was computationally removed after sequencing. Per the source publication's procedure: Repertoire diversity was quantified as the Shannon entropy index using custom Python scripts. Unsorted, CD4+ and CD8+ repertoires were examined separately, except in combined analyses, for which CD4+ and CD8+ sequences were merged in silico. A clone counted as expanded when the clone's frequency after treatment rose at least 2-fold relative to C1D1, and clones undetected at baseline were given a pseudocount of 0.5. Singleton clones were defined as clones with 0 or 1 copy at C1D1, and non-singleton clones were defined as clones with 2 or more copies. Clones expanded in unsorted samples were labelled as CD4+, CD8+ or unknown by matching protein sequences in sorted samples from the same patient. Wilcoxon tests on paired samples were used to test diversity changes from C1D1 to C4D1. TCRdb limited this immuneACCESS table to in-frame rearrangements with V and J called. A share of clones is missing; checked studies link under half to unresolved V genes, and the rest is unexplained. From that table come the V and J calls and clone size; the DNA was used to work out D and trimming. The sample table records about 60,000 clones; over 85% of these occur just once. Around 8% of the sample belongs to the ten largest clones.

Source: peripheral blood mononuclear cells (PBMCs), taken before the fourth cycle of nivolumab. This receptor was taken from a human donor with classical Hodgkin lymphoma. The chain links TRBV5-1 with TRBJ2-1; 9 junctional bases match TRBD2. The CDR3 sequence is CASSLTSGLYNEQFF. The nucleotide sequence reads TGCGCCAGCAGCCTTACTAGCGGGCTCTACAATGAGCAGTTCTTC.